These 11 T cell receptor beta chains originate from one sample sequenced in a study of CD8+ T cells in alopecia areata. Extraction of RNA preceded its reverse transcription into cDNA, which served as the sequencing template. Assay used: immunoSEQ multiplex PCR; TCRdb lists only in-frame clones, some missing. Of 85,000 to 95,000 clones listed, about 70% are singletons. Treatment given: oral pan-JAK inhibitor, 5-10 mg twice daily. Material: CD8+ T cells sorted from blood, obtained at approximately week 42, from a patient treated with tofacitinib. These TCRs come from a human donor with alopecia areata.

The CDR3 DNA is TGTGCCAGCAGCCTCTACCAGGACAGGGCAGCTTTCTTT. This gives the protein CASSLYQDRAAFF. The chain employs TRBV7-2 and TRBJ1-1; TRBD1 matches at 8 bases. This CDR3 has 13 residues. Germline assignment: CDR1 SGHTA and CDR2 FQGNSA. The trim removed 5 bases at V and 10 bases at J, leaving 9 bases unmatched.

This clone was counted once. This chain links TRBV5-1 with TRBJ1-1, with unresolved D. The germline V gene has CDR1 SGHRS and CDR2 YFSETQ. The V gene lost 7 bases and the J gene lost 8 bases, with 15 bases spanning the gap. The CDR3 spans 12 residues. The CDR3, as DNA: TGCGCCAGCGGCAACGGTGGCAGAGAAGCTTTCTTT. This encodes CASGNGGREAFF.

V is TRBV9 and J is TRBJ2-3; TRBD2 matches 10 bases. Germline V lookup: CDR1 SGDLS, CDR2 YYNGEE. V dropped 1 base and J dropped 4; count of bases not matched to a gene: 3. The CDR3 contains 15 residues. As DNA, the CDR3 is TGTGCCAGCAGCGTAAGCGGGGGGGCCTCAGATACGCAGTATTTT. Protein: CASSVSGGASDTQYF.

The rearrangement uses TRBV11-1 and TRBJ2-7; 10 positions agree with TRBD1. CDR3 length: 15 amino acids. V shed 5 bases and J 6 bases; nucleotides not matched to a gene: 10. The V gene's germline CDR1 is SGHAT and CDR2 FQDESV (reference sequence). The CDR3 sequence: CASSEAYRTGGEQYF. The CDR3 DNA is TGTGCCAGCAGCGAAGCATACAGGACAGGGGGCGAGCAGTACTTC.

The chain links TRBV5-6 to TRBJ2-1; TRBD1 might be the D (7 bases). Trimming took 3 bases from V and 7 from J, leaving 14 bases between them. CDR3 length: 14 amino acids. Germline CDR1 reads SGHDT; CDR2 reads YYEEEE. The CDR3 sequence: CASSWAGGMNEQFF. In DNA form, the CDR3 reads TGTGCCAGCAGCTGGGCAGGGGGGATGAATGAGCAGTTCTTC.

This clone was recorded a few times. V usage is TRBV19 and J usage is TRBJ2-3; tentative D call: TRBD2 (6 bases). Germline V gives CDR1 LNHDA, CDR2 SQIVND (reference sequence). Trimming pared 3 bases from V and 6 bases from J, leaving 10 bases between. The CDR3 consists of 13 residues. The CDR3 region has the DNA TGTGCCAGTAGTATCCAACGGGGGGATACGCAGTATTTT. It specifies CASSIQRGDTQYF.

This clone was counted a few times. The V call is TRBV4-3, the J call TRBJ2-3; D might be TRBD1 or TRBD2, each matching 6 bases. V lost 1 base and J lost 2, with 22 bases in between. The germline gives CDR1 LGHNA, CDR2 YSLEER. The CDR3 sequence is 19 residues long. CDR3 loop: CASSQGRVGASDYTDTQYF. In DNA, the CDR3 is TGCGCCAGCAGCCAAGGTCGAGTGGGGGCTAGCGATTACACAGATACGCAGTATTTT.

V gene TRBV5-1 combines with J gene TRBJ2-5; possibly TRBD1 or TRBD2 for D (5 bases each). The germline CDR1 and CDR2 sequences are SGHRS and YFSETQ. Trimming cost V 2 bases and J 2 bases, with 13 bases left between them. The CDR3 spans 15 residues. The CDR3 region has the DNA TGCGCCAGCAGCTTAGTGATGGGGGATCAAGAGACCCAGTACTTC. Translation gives CASSLVMGDQETQYF.

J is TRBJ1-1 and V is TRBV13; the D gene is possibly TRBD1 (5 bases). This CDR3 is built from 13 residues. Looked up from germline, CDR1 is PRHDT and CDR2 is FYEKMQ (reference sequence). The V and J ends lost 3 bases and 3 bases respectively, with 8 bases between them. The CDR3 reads CASSFSGYTEAFF. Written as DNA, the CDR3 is TGTGCCAGCAGCTTTTCAGGGTACACTGAAGCTTTCTTT.

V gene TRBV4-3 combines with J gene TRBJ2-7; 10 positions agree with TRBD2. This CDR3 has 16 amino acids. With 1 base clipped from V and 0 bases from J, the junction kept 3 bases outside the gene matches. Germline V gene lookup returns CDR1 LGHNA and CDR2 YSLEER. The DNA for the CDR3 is TGCGCCAGCAGCCAAGGAGCGGGGGGGAGCTCCTACGAGCAGTACTTC. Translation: CASSQGAGGSSYEQYF.

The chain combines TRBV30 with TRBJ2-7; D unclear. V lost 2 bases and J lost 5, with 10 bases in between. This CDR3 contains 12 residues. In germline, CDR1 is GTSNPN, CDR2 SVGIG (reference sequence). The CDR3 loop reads CAWSFGDDEQYF. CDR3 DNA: TGTGCCTGGAGTTTCGGAGACGACGAGCAGTACTTC.